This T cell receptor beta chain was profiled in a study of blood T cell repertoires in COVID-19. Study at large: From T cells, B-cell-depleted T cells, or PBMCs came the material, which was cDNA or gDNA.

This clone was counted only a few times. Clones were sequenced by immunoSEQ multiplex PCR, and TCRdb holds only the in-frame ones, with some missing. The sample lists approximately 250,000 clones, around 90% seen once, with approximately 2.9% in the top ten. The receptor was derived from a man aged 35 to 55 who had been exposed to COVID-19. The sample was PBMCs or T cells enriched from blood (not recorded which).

The chain's CDR3 is CASGFGNTEAFF. CDR3 in DNA: TGTGCTAGTGGTTTCGGGAACACTGAAGCTTTCTTT. The gene calls are TRBV12-5 and TRBJ1-1; D gene uncertain. Germline V lookup: CDR1 LGHNT, CDR2 FRNRAP. The CDR3 totals 12 residues. V was shortened by 3 bases and J by 1 base, with 3 bases between the two germline ends.